The T cell receptor (beta chain) described here comes from a study of shared clonotypes between healthy human individuals. Study-level findings and limits: Investigators collected only blood, and repertoires in tissues likely differ.

The germline gives CDR1 SGHRS, CDR2 YFSETQ. With 3 bases removed from V and 2 bases from J, the gap between germline ends came to 14 bases. The CDR3 extends over 15 amino acids. Naive CD8 cells were CD45RO-negative, positively selected for CCR7, excluding terminally differentiated effector memory CD45RA+ cells. About this clone itself: Its antigen is not identified.

Sequencing was performed with immunoSEQ multiplex PCR; in TCRdb, only in-frame clones are kept and a portion is missing. The sample holds around 1.9 million clones, about 94% seen once. The clonotype originates from a man aged 18 to 35 in good health. Some clones in this sample may be carry-over from other donors' samples. Sequenced input: naive CD8+ T cells from PBMCs. The V call is TRBV5-1, the J call TRBJ2-5; D perhaps matches TRBD2 (6 bases). The CDR3 reads CASSSEGGIQETQYF. The CDR3 bases are TGCGCCAGCAGCTCCGAAGGAGGGATTCAAGAGACCCAGTACTTC.